This TCR beta chain appears in the sequencing data of a study of shared clonotypes between healthy human individuals. Turning to the study itself: Three plates each covered CD4 naive and memory; CD8 naive two, CD8 memory one.

Only in-frame clones appear in the TCRdb table, and some are missing; sequencing was by immunoSEQ multiplex PCR. The table has about 1.1 million clones, approximately 77% seen once; the top ten hold about 0.89%. Points from the study as a whole: Across subsets, estimated richness was generally greater for naive than for memory populations. Among a few donors, roughly 5% of naive CD4 clonotypes were found in common. Genetic and exposure-history diversity was limited by the small donor number.

A note on this clone: Its antigen is unidentified. A single base separates this from a much larger clone, so it may be a read error. This sample also contains other DNA sequences that code for the same CDR3.

The TCR originated in a man aged 18-30 years in good health. Some clones in this sample may be carry-over from other donors' samples. The sample comprised memory CD4+ T cells from PBMCs. Subset noted: CD45RA-negative fraction.

For the CDR3, the DNA is TGTGCCAGCAGCCCCGGACAGAACACTGAAGCTTTCTTT. Translated, it gives CASSPGQNTEAFF. The J gene is TRBJ1-1, the V gene TRBV11-3, with a weak D call TRBD1 (5 bases). CDR3 length equals 13 residues. Trimming cost V 5 bases and J 1 base, with 8 bases left between them. The germline V gene encodes CDR1 SGHNT and CDR2 YENEEA. The full variable domain, with the rest looked up from reference TRBV11-3 and TRBJ1-1, is EAGVVQSPRYKIIEKKQPVAFWCNPISGHNTLYWYLQNLGQGPELLIRYENEEAVDDSQLPKDRFSAERLKGVDSTLKIQPAELGDSAVYLCASSPGQNTEAFFGQGTRLTVV.